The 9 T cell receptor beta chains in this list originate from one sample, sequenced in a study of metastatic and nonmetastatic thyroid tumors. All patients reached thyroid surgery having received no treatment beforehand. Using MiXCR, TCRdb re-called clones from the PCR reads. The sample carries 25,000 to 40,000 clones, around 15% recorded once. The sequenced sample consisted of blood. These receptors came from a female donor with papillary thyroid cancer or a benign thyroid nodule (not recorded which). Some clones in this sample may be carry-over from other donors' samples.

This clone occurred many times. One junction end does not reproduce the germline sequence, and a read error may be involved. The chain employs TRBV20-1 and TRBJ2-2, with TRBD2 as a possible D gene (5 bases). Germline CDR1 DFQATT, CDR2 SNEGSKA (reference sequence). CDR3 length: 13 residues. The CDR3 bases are TGCAGTGCTTATAGGGAGAACACCGGGGAGCTGTCTTTT. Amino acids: CSAYRENTGELSF.

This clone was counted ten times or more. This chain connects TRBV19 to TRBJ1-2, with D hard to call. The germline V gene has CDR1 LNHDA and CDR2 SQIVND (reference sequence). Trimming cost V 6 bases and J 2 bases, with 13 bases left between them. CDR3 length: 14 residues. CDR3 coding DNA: TGTGCCAGTAGCACCACCTGGCCCAACTATGGCTACACCTTC. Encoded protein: CASSTTWPNYGYTF.

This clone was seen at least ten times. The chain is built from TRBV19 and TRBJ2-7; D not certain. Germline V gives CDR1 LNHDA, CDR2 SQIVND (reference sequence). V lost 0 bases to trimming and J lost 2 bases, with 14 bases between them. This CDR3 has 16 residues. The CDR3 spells CASSIDARQRPYEQYF. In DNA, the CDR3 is TGTGCCAGTAGTATAGATGCTAGGCAGCGCCCCTACGAGCAGTACTTC.

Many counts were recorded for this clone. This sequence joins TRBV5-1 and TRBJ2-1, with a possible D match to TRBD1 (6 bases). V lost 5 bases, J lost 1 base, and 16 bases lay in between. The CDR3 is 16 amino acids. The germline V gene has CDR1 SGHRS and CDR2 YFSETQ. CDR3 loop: CASSPVGAQSYNEQFF. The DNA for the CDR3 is TGCGCCAGCAGTCCCGTGGGGGCGCAGTCCTACAATGAGCAGTTCTTC.

The CDR3, as DNA: TGCAGTGCTATAATAGCGGGAGGTTTTGATACGCAGTATTTT. Amino acid sequence: CSAIIAGGFDTQYF. V and J are TRBV20-1 and TRBJ2-3; 10 nucleotides align to TRBD2. Per germline, CDR1 DFQATT and CDR2 SNEGSKA (reference sequence). After removal of 4 bases from V and 6 bases from J, the junction contained 7 bases not matched to a gene. The CDR3 spans 14 residues.

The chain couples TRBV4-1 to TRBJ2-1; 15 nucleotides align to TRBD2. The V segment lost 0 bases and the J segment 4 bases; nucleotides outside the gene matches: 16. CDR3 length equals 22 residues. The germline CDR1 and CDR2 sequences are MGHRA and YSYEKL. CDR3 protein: CASSQDLPGGLAGGPTYNEQFF. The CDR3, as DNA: TGCGCCAGCAGCCAAGATCTACCCGGAGGACTAGCGGGAGGGCCTACTTACAATGAGCAGTTCTTC.

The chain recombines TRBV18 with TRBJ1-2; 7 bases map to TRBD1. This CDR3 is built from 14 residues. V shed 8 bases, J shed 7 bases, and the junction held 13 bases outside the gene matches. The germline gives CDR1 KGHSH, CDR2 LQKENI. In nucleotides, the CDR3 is TGTGCCAGCACAAATCCGGGACAGATGCTTGGCTACACCTTC. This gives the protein CASTNPGQMLGYTF.

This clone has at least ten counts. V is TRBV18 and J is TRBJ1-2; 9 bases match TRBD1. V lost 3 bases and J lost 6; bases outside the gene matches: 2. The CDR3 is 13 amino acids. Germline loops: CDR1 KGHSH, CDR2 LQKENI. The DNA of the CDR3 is TGTGCCAGCTCACCCCGACAGGGGGATGGCTACACCTTC. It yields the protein CASSPRQGDGYTF. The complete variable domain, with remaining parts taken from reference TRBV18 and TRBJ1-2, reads NAGVMQNPRHLVRRRGQEARLRCSPMKGHSHVYWYRQLPEEGLKFMVYLQKENIIDESGMPKERFSAEFPKEGPSILRIQQVVRGDSAAYFCASSPRQGDGYTFGSGTRLTVV.

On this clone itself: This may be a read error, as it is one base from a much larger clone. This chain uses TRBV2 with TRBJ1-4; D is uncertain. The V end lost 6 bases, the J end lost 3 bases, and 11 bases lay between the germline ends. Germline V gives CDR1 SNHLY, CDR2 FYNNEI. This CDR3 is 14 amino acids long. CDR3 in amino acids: CASSTPDPNEKLFF. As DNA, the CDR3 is TGTGCCAGCAGCACCCCAGATCCTAATGAAAAACTGTTTTTT. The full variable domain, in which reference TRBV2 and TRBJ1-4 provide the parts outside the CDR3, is EPEVTQTPSHQVTQMGQEVILRCVPISNHLYFYWYRQILGQKVEFLVSFYNNEISEKSEIFDDQFSVERPDGSNFTLKIRSTKLEDSAMYFCASSTPDPNEKLFFGSGTQLSVL.